This entry lists 4 T cell receptor beta chains sequenced from one sample in a study of early T cells in non-severe SARS-CoV-2 infection. TCRdb fed the 5' RACE reads into MiXCR, producing one record per CDR3 protein. The sample contains under 50,000 distinct CDR3 sequences, approximately 22% of which appear only once. Sequenced here: whole blood, sampled at baseline. The receptors come from an adult who was a healthcare worker with PCR-confirmed SARS-CoV-2 infection or an uninfected control (not recorded which).

The chain has TRBV30 and TRBJ1-1, with a possible D match to TRBD1 (6 bases). V lost 0 bases and J 1 base, leaving 18 bases between the germline ends. Germline V gene lookup returns CDR1 GTSNPN and CDR2 SVGIG (reference sequence). The CDR3 extends over 17 amino acids. In DNA form, the CDR3 reads TGTGCCTGGAGTGTACTAATTGGGACACTAAAGAACACTGAAGCTTTCTTT. Protein product: CAWSVLIGTLKNTEAFF.

This clonotype appeared a few times. The CDR3 DNA reads TGTGCCAGCAGCTTTACAGGGGGCTTGGAGGAAAAACTGTTTTTT. It is translated as CASSFTGGLEEKLFF. The chain combines TRBV7-8 with TRBJ1-4, with TRBD1 matching over 9 bases. The CDR3 is 15 residues long. Germline V gene data show CDR1 as SGHVS and CDR2 as FQNEAQ. J was trimmed by 8 bases and V by 3 bases; bases with no gene match: 7.

This clonotype was counted many times. The rearrangement joins TRBV7-2 to TRBJ1-6, with a tentative D call TRBD1 (6 bases). The CDR3 totals 15 residues. V lost 0 bases and J 6 bases, leaving 9 bases between the germline ends. Germline CDR1 reads SGHTA; CDR2 reads FQGNSA. For the CDR3, the DNA is TGTGCCAGCAGCTTAGCGCAGGGGACTAATTCACCCCTCCACTTT. Translating gives CASSLAQGTNSPLHF.

This clonotype was observed a few times. This chain connects TRBV29-1 to TRBJ2-3; 8 bases fit TRBD2. The CDR3 runs to 14 residues. CDR1 is SQVTM and CDR2 is ANQGSEA in the germline V gene. V shed 4 bases and J 5 bases; nucleotides not matched to a gene: 8. The CDR3 region is CSVVGGAGGDTQYF. CDR3 DNA sequence: TGCAGCGTTGTCGGGGGCGCGGGGGGAGATACGCAGTATTTT.